This T cell receptor beta chain was found in a study of blood T cell repertoires in COVID-19. Deletions cut 0 bases from V and 5 bases from J, with 8 bases between. The CDR3 contains 14 residues. The germline gives CDR1 WSHSY, CDR2 SAAADI. Measured with immunoSEQ multiplex PCR; TCRdb has only the in-frame clones, and not every one. The sample carries about 170,000 clones, almost 85% recorded once. The specimen sequenced was peripheral blood. The chain recombines TRBV10-2 with TRBJ2-1; D remains ambiguous. This sequence was found in a woman older than 75 with COVID-19, enrolled during active disease. CDR3 loop: CASSESSMNNEQFF. The CDR3 region has the DNA TGCGCCAGCAGTGAGTCGAGTATGAACAATGAGCAGTTCTTC.